One sample yielded the 18 T cell receptor beta chains listed below, sequenced in a study of blood T cell repertoires in COVID-19. Clones were read by immunoSEQ multiplex PCR, and TCRdb kept only the in-frame ones, dropping some. The sample comprises over 100,000 clones, approximately 88% of which are singletons, and approximately 0.77% rests with the top ten. The sequenced sample consisted of peripheral blood. These receptors all stem from a woman in her seventies with acute or convalescent COVID-19.

The chain couples TRBV5-4 to TRBJ2-5; 8 positions agree with TRBD2. There are 16 residues in the CDR3. CDR1 is SGHNT, CDR2 YYREEE, per germline (reference sequence). Trimming took 0 bases from V and 5 from J; bases not matched to a gene: 9. CDR3 nucleotides: TGTGCCAGCAGCTTGGATCCGGGACTAGGTGCCGAGACCCAGTACTTC. This sequence encodes CASSLDPGLGAETQYF.

This rearrangement joins TRBV5-4 to TRBJ2-7, with 7 positions matching TRBD1. The CDR3 is 12 amino acids. Germline CDR1 and CDR2: SGHNT and YYREEE (reference sequence). Trimming at V came to 3 bases and at J to 6 bases, leaving 3 bases not matched to a gene. Here the CDR3 reads CASSSDRVEQYF. The CDR3 DNA reads as TGTGCCAGCAGCTCTGACAGGGTCGAGCAGTACTTC.

The chain joins TRBV5-1 to TRBJ2-7; D unclear. V was cut by 0 bases and J by 0 bases, with 7 bases left in between. This CDR3 comprises 14 residues. Per germline, CDR1 SGHRS and CDR2 YFSETQ. Here the CDR3 reads CASSLEESSYEQYF. As DNA, the CDR3 is TGCGCCAGCAGCTTGGAAGAGAGCTCCTACGAGCAGTACTTC.

The chain is built from TRBV27 and TRBJ2-7, with TRBD1 identical over 8 bases. Germline-derived CDR1 and CDR2 are MNHEY and SMNVEV (reference sequence). Losses at the gene ends were 6 bases for V and 6 bases for J; bases not matched to a gene: 7. This CDR3 region has 13 residues. The CDR3 sequence is CASRQGGLGEQYF. CDR3 nucleotide sequence: TGTGCCAGCAGACAGGGGGGTCTGGGCGAGCAGTACTTC.

The CDR3 here is CASSRPGTGSPGYTF. CDR3 DNA sequence: TGTGCCAGCAGTCGTCCCGGGACAGGGAGTCCTGGCTACACCTTC. The chain has TRBV7-9 and TRBJ1-2; 9 bases map to TRBD1. This CDR3 region has 15 residues. Trimming at V came to 6 bases and at J to 7 bases, leaving 12 bases not matched to a gene. Germline-derived CDR1 and CDR2 are SEHNR and FQNEAQ (reference sequence).

This clone was seen more than once but under ten times. This chain connects TRBV6-6 to TRBJ1-2; D may be TRBD1 (6 bases). The length of the CDR3 is 13 residues. The V gene lost 5 bases and the J gene lost 14 bases, with 21 bases spanning the gap. Germline-derived CDR1 and CDR2 are MNHNY and SVGAGI (reference sequence). The CDR3 sequence: CASSTPNLQGPTF. In DNA form, the CDR3 reads TGTGCCAGCAGTACACCCAACCTCCAGGGGCCGACCTTC.

The chain links TRBV2 to TRBJ1-2; TRBD1 might be the D (6 bases). CDR1 is SNHLY, CDR2 FYNNEI, per germline. The CDR3 runs to 15 residues. V was cut by 5 bases and J by 2 bases, with 15 bases left in between. The CDR3 sequence: CASSQALTGNYGYTF. For the CDR3, the DNA is TGTGCCAGCAGTCAGGCGCTCACAGGGAACTATGGCTACACCTTC.

The rearrangement links TRBV6-5 to TRBJ1-2, with 7 bases that match TRBD1. Germline assignment: CDR1 MNHEY and CDR2 SVGAGI. The CDR3 is 13 amino acids. V shed 6 bases, J shed 8 bases, and the junction held 9 bases outside the gene matches. This CDR3 reads CASSKPPGGGYTF. CDR3 bases: TGTGCCAGCAGCAAACCGCCAGGGGGGGGCTACACCTTC.

The chain couples TRBV27 to TRBJ1-1; 9 positions match TRBD1. This CDR3 region has 18 residues. Germline trimming cut 6 bases from V and 2 bases from J; bases unmatched to any gene: 16. Germline V lookup: CDR1 MNHEY, CDR2 SMNVEV (reference sequence). Here the CDR3 reads CASRPRGQGVGENTEAFF. The CDR3 DNA follows: TGTGCCAGCAGACCACGGGGACAGGGAGTCGGAGAAAACACTGAAGCTTTCTTT.

This chain uses TRBV5-4 with TRBJ1-2; D is perhaps TRBD1 (5 bases). The CDR3 is 13 residues long. The V gene lost 0 bases and the J gene lost 6 bases, with 9 bases spanning the gap. In germline, CDR1 is SGHNT, CDR2 YYREEE (reference sequence). This CDR3 reads CASSLVVGDGYTF. CDR3 nucleotide sequence: TGTGCCAGCAGCTTGGTAGTAGGGGATGGCTACACCTTC.

The rearrangement links TRBV25-1 to TRBJ1-2; D is ambiguous. Looked up from germline, CDR1 is MGHDK and CDR2 is SYGVNS. The V gene lost 0 bases and the J gene lost 0 bases, with 8 bases spanning the gap. The CDR3 is 15 amino acids. The CDR3 spells CASSEYGDANYGYTF. CDR3 nucleotides: TGTGCCAGCAGTGAATACGGGGATGCTAACTATGGCTACACCTTC.

The J gene is TRBJ2-2, the V gene TRBV19; the match to TRBD2 covers 7 bases. J lost 5 bases, V lost 10 bases, and 10 bases had no gene match. Germline values: CDR1 LNHDA, CDR2 SQIVND (reference sequence). The CDR3 sequence is 14 residues long. This CDR3 is CATREVAGTGELFF. CDR3 DNA: TGTGCCACTAGAGAGGTAGCGGGTACCGGGGAGCTGTTTTTT.

V gene TRBV18 combines with J gene TRBJ1-2; maybe TRBD1 (5 bases). CDR1 and CDR2 from the germline V gene are KGHSH and LQKENI. The CDR3 runs 16 residues. V lost 2 bases and J 8 bases, leaving 21 bases between the germline ends. This CDR3 is CASSPSGAGVKYGYTF. For the CDR3, the DNA is TGTGCCAGCTCACCAAGCGGGGCTGGGGTTAAGTACGGCTACACCTTC.

This clone was recorded only once. The CDR3 nucleotides read TGCGCCAGCAGCTTGACGGGGGAAAAACTGTTTTTT. Its translation: CASSLTGEKLFF. The J gene is TRBJ1-4, the V gene TRBV5-1; D remains ambiguous. Germline CDR1 and CDR2: SGHRS and YFSETQ. The germline V and J ends were trimmed by 1 base and 8 bases, with 6 bases remaining between them. CDR3 size: 12 residues.

The CDR3 sequence: CASSSLTEATYNEQFF. In nucleotides, the CDR3 is TGTGCCAGCAGCTCCTTGACGGAGGCGACCTACAATGAGCAGTTCTTC. The V call is TRBV11-3, the J call TRBJ2-1, with D maybe TRBD2 (5 bases). The germline V gene encodes CDR1 SGHNT and CDR2 YENEEA. Trimming removed 4 bases at V and 2 bases at J, with 15 bases between. The CDR3 spans 16 residues.

The rearrangement joins TRBV7-3 to TRBJ2-3, with D possibly TRBD2 on 6 matching bases. The V and J ends lost 5 bases and 1 base respectively, with 16 bases between them. Germline CDR1 is SGHTA and CDR2 is FQGTGA. The CDR3 has 16 amino acids. The DNA of the CDR3 is TGTGCCAGCAGCGCTGAGGGGCGGGGAGGCACAGATACGCAGTATTTT. Its protein product is CASSAEGRGGTDTQYF.

J is TRBJ1-4 and V is TRBV9; tentative D call: TRBD1 (5 bases). Germline V gene sequence: CDR1 SGDLS, CDR2 YYNGEE. V was cut by 4 bases and J by 4 bases, with 17 bases left in between. This CDR3 is built from 16 residues. The CDR3 loop is CASSLGPGGGNEKLFF. The CDR3 DNA reads as TGTGCCAGCAGCCTCGGACCGGGCGGGGGTAATGAAAAACTGTTTTTT.

This chain uses TRBV3-1 (or the pseudogene TRBV3-2) with TRBJ1-6; D remains unclear. This CDR3 comprises 16 residues. The V and J ends lost 0 bases and 7 bases respectively, with 13 bases between them. Germline V gene lookup returns CDR1 LGHDT and CDR2 YNNKEL (reference sequence). CDR3 loop: CASSQEALAGNSPLHF. In DNA, the CDR3 is TGTGCCAGCAGCCAAGAGGCCCTGGCTGGCAATTCACCCCTCCACTTT.